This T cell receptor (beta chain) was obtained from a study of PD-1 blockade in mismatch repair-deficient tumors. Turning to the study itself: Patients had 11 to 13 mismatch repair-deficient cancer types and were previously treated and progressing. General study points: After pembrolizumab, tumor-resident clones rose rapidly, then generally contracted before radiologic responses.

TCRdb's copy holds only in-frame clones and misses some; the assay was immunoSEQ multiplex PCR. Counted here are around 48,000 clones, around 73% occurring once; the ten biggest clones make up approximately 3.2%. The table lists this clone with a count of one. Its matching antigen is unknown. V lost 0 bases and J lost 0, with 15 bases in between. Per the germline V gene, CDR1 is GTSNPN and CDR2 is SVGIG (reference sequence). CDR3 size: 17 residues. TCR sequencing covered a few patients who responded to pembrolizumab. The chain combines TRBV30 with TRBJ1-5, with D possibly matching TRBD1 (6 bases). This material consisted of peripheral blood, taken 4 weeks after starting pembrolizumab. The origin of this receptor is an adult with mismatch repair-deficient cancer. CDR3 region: CAWSVRRRGYSNQPQHF. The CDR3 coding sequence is TGTGCCTGGAGTGTACGTCGGAGGGGGTATAGCAATCAGCCCCAGCATTTT.